What follows are 3 T cell receptor beta chains derived from one specimen sequenced in a study of blood T cell repertoires in COVID-19. This table comes from immunoSEQ multiplex PCR, and its TCRdb copy is limited to in-frame clones, with some not included. The sample contains 28,000 or so clones, 70% to 90% of which appear only once. The specimen sequenced was peripheral blood. These receptors all come from a man aged 55 to 70 with COVID-19, enrolled during active disease.

This clone is a singleton in its sample. CDR3 sequence: CASSFIYEQYF. In DNA, the CDR3 is TGTGCCAGCAGCTTTATCTACGAGCAGTACTTC. The chain carries TRBV5-8 and TRBJ2-7; no reliable D call. From germline, CDR1 is SGHTS and CDR2 YDEGEE. There are 11 residues in the CDR3. The germline V and J ends were trimmed by 2 bases and 3 bases, with 3 bases remaining between them.

This chain joins TRBV6-5 and TRBJ2-3; TRBD2 is a possible D gene (6 bases). CDR1 is MNHEY, CDR2 SVGAGI, per germline. The V end lost 7 bases, the J end lost 7 bases, and 21 bases lay between the germline ends. The CDR3 runs 15 residues. In DNA form, the CDR3 reads TGTGCCAGCACCCCAGTAGGCGGGGTCTCCTATACGCAGTATTTT. Its protein product is CASTPVGGVSYTQYF.

This chain links TRBV4-1 with TRBJ2-1; D may be TRBD1 (6 bases). Per the germline V gene, CDR1 is MGHRA and CDR2 is YSYEKL. The CDR3 sequence is 17 residues long. V shed 0 bases and J shed 4 bases, with 16 bases lying between them. CDR3 sequence: CASSQEKGQGIYNEQFF. In DNA form, the CDR3 reads TGCGCCAGCAGCCAAGAAAAGGGGCAGGGGATATACAATGAGCAGTTCTTC.